The rows below give T cell receptor beta chains drawn from one sample of a study of memory CD4+ T cells and cytomegalovirus serostatus. Produced via immunoSEQ multiplex PCR; TCRdb's table is partial and in-frame only. The sample has about 57,000 clones, 65% to 80% seen once. Material: memory CD4+ T cells from blood. These receptors all come from an adult in good health and CMV-seronegative. Both conserved end residues are trimmed from each CDR3.

>TRBV7-9|TRBJ2-7
ASSLVGYEQY
>TRBV11-2|TRBJ2-1
ASSFYPSGSGQF
>TRBV27|TRBJ1-3
ASSSLGGTIY
>TRBV6-1|TRBJ2-5
ASGNSGGSETQY
>TRBV7-9|TRBJ2-5
ASSLGPTGFLETQY
>TRBV7-3|TRBJ2-2
ASSSLAGGELF
>TRBV5-1|TRBJ1-1
ASSLDGQENTEAF
>TRBV19|TRBJ2-5
ASSYQVGKETQY
>TRBV15|TRBJ1-1
ATSTGHRAAF
>TRBV28|TRBJ2-5
ASSAGLAGRETQY
>TRBV28|TRBJ1-4
ASSLREKLF